What follows is one T cell receptor (beta chain) and its context. These data belong to a study of T cell changes during pregnancy in multiple sclerosis. Deletions cut 6 bases from V and 10 bases from J, with 33 bases between. Germline V CDR1 and CDR2: SQVTM, ANQGSEA. The CDR3 sequence is 17 residues long. Profiling relied on immunoSEQ multiplex PCR, and the TCRdb table lists in-frame clones only, not all of them. The sample contains over 90,000 clones, 90% of which appear only once. The sample consisted of peripheral blood, taken in the second trimester of pregnancy. The sequence was obtained from a female donor in good health, enrolled as a control in a pregnancy study. The V call is TRBV29-1, the J call TRBJ1-1; tentatively, D is TRBD1 (6 bases). The CDR3 sequence: CSVLKGDVRGTMGVAFF. The DNA of the CDR3 is TGCAGCGTACTAAAAGGCGACGTAAGGGGGACGATGGGGGTAGCTTTCTTT.